One sample yielded the 21 T cell receptor beta chains listed below, sequenced in a study of OX40 agonist ivuxolimab in advanced cancers. Method: immunoSEQ multiplex PCR; TCRdb's copy keeps in-frame clones and lacks some. The table shows about 62,000 clones, with about 88% occurring only once. The specimen was CD4+ or CD8+ T cells sorted from blood, collected in a trial of the OX40 agonist ivuxolimab. The receptors shown here come from an adult with an advanced solid tumor such as melanoma, head and neck, liver or kidney cancer.

This clone was recorded once. The chain carries TRBV18 and TRBJ1-2; 11 positions agree with TRBD1. Germline trimming cut 0 bases from V and 7 bases from J; bases unmatched to any gene: 7. This CDR3 region has 16 residues. CDR1 and CDR2 from the germline V gene are KGHSH and LQKENI. CDR3 in amino acids: CASSPPVGQGAVGYTF. CDR3 sequence (DNA): TGTGCCAGCTCACCACCGGTCGGACAGGGGGCTGTTGGCTACACCTTC.

V and J are TRBV4-1 and TRBJ2-7, with D maybe TRBD1 (5 bases). This CDR3 comprises 17 residues. V was clipped by 0 bases and J by 8 bases, with 23 bases between them. Germline V CDR1 and CDR2: MGHRA, YSYEKL. As DNA, the CDR3 is TGCGCCAGCAGCCAAGATAGGACACCCGGCAGAGATATCAAGCAGTACTTC. It encodes CASSQDRTPGRDIKQYF.

The V and J genes are TRBV6-5 and TRBJ1-1, with a possible D match to TRBD1 (5 bases). Trimming took 0 bases from V and 2 from J, leaving 10 bases between them. This CDR3 region has 15 residues. CDR1 is MNHEY and CDR2 is SVGAGI in the germline V gene. As DNA, the CDR3 is TGTGCCAGCAGTTACTCGGGGCAGCTTAACACTGAAGCTTTCTTT. Protein sequence: CASSYSGQLNTEAFF.

J is TRBJ2-3 and V is TRBV18; possibly TRBD2 for D (6 bases). Looked up from germline, CDR1 is KGHSH and CDR2 is LQKENI. This CDR3 has 20 amino acids. The V end lost 3 bases, the J end lost 1 base, and 26 bases lay between the germline ends. The CDR3: CASSPPVGGWASRRTDTQYF. The CDR3 DNA sequence: TGTGCCAGCTCACCCCCCGTCGGGGGATGGGCCAGCCGCCGCACAGATACGCAGTATTTT.

V gene TRBV19 combines with J gene TRBJ1-1; TRBD1 matches at 10 bases. Germline CDR1 reads LNHDA; CDR2 reads SQIVND (reference sequence). The CDR3 runs 16 residues. J gave up 1 base and V 6 bases, and 8 bases lay outside the gene matches. In DNA, the CDR3 is TGTGCCAGTAGCCCCGGGACAGGGGTTGGGAACACTGAAGCTTTCTTT. Its protein product is CASSPGTGVGNTEAFF.

The chain carries TRBV6-1 and TRBJ2-1; TRBD2 agrees at 9 bases. CDR3 size: 15 residues. V was pared by 3 bases and J by 8 bases, with 8 bases of the junction left unmatched. CDR1 is MNHNS, CDR2 SASEGT, per germline. The CDR3 DNA reads as TGTGCCAGCAGTGAGTCTAGCGGGAAGTCGGATGAGCAGTTCTTC. Translating gives CASSESSGKSDEQFF.

On this clone: This same CDR3 is encoded by further DNA sequences in the sample. The chain combines TRBV20-1 with TRBJ2-5; D not certain. V was trimmed by 3 bases and J by 2 bases, leaving 4 bases between them. CDR3 size: 11 residues. Germline CDR1 is DFQATT and CDR2 is SNEGSKA (reference sequence). The CDR3 region has the DNA TGCAGTGCTAGGAGACAAGAGACCCAGTACTTC. Translation gives CSARRQETQYF.

V and J are TRBV18 and TRBJ2-7, with 10 nucleotides matching TRBD1. CDR1 is KGHSH and CDR2 is LQKENI in the germline V gene. The CDR3 is made up of 15 amino acids. V lost 6 bases and J lost 1; bases outside the gene matches: 6. For the CDR3, the DNA is TGTGCCAGCTCGAACGGGACAGGGGTTTCCTACGAGCAGTACTTC. This sequence encodes CASSNGTGVSYEQYF.

The V gene is TRBV19, the J gene TRBJ2-2; 13 bases line up with TRBD2. With V trimmed by 5 bases and J by 5 bases, 2 bases remained unmatched. The CDR3 has 15 residues. Per germline, CDR1 LNHDA and CDR2 SQIVND (reference sequence). In DNA, the CDR3 is TGTGCCAGTAGTCCGGGACTAGCGGGGACCGGGGAGCTGTTTTTT. Translation: CASSPGLAGTGELFF.

The rearrangement joins TRBV2 to TRBJ2-7, with D unclear. In germline, CDR1 is SNHLY, CDR2 FYNNEI. V was clipped by 6 bases and J by 1 base, with 16 bases between them. The CDR3 is 15 amino acids. The CDR3 nucleotides are TGTGCCAGCAGCCGTTCGTTCCTACTTTCCTACGAGCAGTACTTC. The encoded protein is CASSRSFLLSYEQYF.

The chain recombines TRBV5-1 with TRBJ2-2; the match to TRBD2 covers 9 bases. The V gene end was trimmed by 1 base and the J gene end by 0 bases; junction bases not matched to a gene: 4. Germline V gene data show CDR1 as SGHRS and CDR2 as YFSETQ. The CDR3 has 17 residues. CDR3 protein: CASSLMASGANTGELFF. The DNA of the CDR3 is TGCGCCAGCAGCTTGATGGCTAGCGGGGCGAACACCGGGGAGCTGTTTTTT. The whole variable domain, filled in from reference TRBV5-1 and TRBJ2-2, reads KAGVTQTPRYLIKTRGQQVTLSCSPISGHRSVSWYQQTPGQGLQFLFEYFSETQRNKGNFPGRFSGRQFSNSRSEMNVSTLELGDSALYLCASSLMASGANTGELFFGEGSRLTVL.

This sequence joins TRBV6-1 and TRBJ2-7; 9 bases are a match to TRBD1. V shed 6 bases and J 1 base; nucleotides not matched to a gene: 4. The germline V gene encodes CDR1 MNHNS and CDR2 SASEGT. This CDR3 region has 14 residues. As DNA, the CDR3 is TGTGCCAGCAGAGCCGGGACAGGGTCCTACGAGCAGTACTTC. Residues: CASRAGTGSYEQYF.

This chain uses TRBV19 with TRBJ2-1, with D hard to call. Trimming left V 1 base short and J 2 bases short, with 6 bases between. In germline, CDR1 is LNHDA, CDR2 SQIVND (reference sequence). The CDR3 loop spans 14 amino acids. This CDR3 is CASSIVGTYNEQFF. CDR3 bases: TGTGCCAGTAGTATAGTGGGAACCTACAATGAGCAGTTCTTC.

The CDR3 DNA reads as TGTGCCAGCAGCTTGGTGTCCCAACCTGGAAACACCATATATTTT. This gives the protein CASSLVSQPGNTIYF. The V call is TRBV5-6, the J call TRBJ1-3, with unresolved D. This CDR3 has 15 amino acids. The germline V and J ends were trimmed by 0 bases and 2 bases, with 9 bases remaining between them. Per the germline V gene, CDR1 is SGHDT and CDR2 is YYEEEE.

The gene calls are TRBV14 and TRBJ2-7, with a weak D call TRBD2 (6 bases). Germline CDR1 and CDR2: SGHDN and FVKESK. The germline V and J ends were trimmed by 10 bases and 7 bases, with 23 bases remaining between them. This CDR3 is built from 14 residues. The CDR3 DNA reads TGTGCCACCGCGTCTGTAAGCGGGCCCGGGGAGCAGTACTTC. It yields the protein CATASVSGPGEQYF.

To note about this clone: The junction does not match germline at one end; this may be a read error. The chain has TRBV14 and TRBJ2-3; 10 bases fit TRBD2. From germline, CDR1 is SGHDN and CDR2 FVKESK. This CDR3 has 12 residues. CDR3 coding DNA: TGTGCCAGCAGCCAAGACACTAGCGGGACCGCTTTT. Translation: CASSQDTSGTAF. The full variable domain, rest sourced from reference TRBV14 and TRBJ2-3, is EAGVTQFPSHSVIEKGQTVTLRCDPISGHDNLYWYRRVMGKEIKFLLHFVKESKQDESGMPNNRFLAERTGGTYSTLKVQPAELEDSGVYFCASSQDTSGTAFGPGTRLTVL.

This clone showed up just a few times. This chain uses TRBV11-2 with TRBJ2-7; 7 nucleotides line up with TRBD2. Germline V lookup: CDR1 SGHAT, CDR2 FQNNGV. The J segment lost 1 base and the V segment lost 5 bases, leaving 11 bases of the junction unmatched. The CDR3 extends over 16 amino acids. CDR3 coding DNA: TGTGCCAGCAGCAGTCCTAGCGGAAGAAGGTCCTACGAGCAGTACTTC. Translating gives CASSSPSGRRSYEQYF.

This chain connects TRBV7-9 to TRBJ2-1; 7 bases match TRBD1. The germline CDR1 and CDR2 sequences are SEHNR and FQNEAQ (reference sequence). With V trimmed by 3 bases and J by 7 bases, 9 bases remained unmatched. The CDR3 is 15 amino acids. The CDR3: CASSFGGHRGNEQFF. As DNA, the CDR3 is TGTGCCAGCAGCTTCGGTGGACACAGGGGTAATGAGCAGTTCTTC.

V gene TRBV5-1 combines with J gene TRBJ1-1, with D uncertain. The CDR3 has 15 amino acids. V lost 0 bases, J lost 1 base, and 10 bases lay in between. Germline CDR1 and CDR2: SGHRS and YFSETQ. CDR3: CASSLDPLSNTEAFF. CDR3 coding DNA: TGCGCCAGCAGCTTGGACCCCTTATCGAACACTGAAGCTTTCTTT.

This chain uses TRBV5-4 with TRBJ2-1, with 10 bases matching TRBD2. CDR1 is SGHNT and CDR2 is YYREEE in the germline V gene (reference sequence). The CDR3 extends over 17 amino acids. Germline trimming cut 3 bases from V and 6 bases from J; bases unmatched to any gene: 12. CDR3 residues: CASSSGSSGSSLNEQFF. In DNA form, the CDR3 reads TGTGCCAGCAGCTCGGGGTCTAGCGGGAGCTCTCTCAATGAGCAGTTCTTC.

CDR3 sequence: CASSLSGDQPQHF. In DNA form, the CDR3 reads TGTGCCAGCAGCTTAAGTGGGGATCAGCCCCAGCATTTT. V is TRBV7-9 and J is TRBJ1-5; no firm D call. The CDR3 is made up of 13 amino acids. Germline CDR1 reads SEHNR; CDR2 reads FQNEAQ (reference sequence). Trimming took off 2 bases at V and 5 bases at J, with 7 bases between the two ends.